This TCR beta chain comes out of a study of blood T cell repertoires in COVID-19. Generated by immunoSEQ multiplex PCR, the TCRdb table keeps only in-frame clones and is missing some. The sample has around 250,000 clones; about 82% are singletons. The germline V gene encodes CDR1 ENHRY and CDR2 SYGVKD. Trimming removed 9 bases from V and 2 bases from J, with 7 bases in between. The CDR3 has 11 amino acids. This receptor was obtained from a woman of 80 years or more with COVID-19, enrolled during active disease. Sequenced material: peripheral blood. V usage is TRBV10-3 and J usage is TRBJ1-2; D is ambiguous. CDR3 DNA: TGTGCCATAACAGACAACTATGGCTACACCTTC. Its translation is CAITDNYGYTF.